The 13 T cell receptor beta chains below all came from one sample that was sequenced in a study of OX40 agonist ivuxolimab in advanced cancers. The data were produced by immunoSEQ multiplex PCR, yet TCRdb's version contains in-frame clones alone and is incomplete. The sample lists under 95,000 clones; less than 95% were seen once. The sample here was CD4+ or CD8+ T cells sorted from blood, taken in a trial of the OX40 agonist ivuxolimab. These receptor sequences come from an adult with an advanced solid tumor such as melanoma, head and neck, liver or kidney cancer.

The chain employs TRBV30 and TRBJ2-2; TRBD2 matches 7 bases. The CDR3 is 15 residues long. Germline V gene lookup returns CDR1 GTSNPN and CDR2 SVGIG (reference sequence). The J segment lost 7 bases and the V segment lost 0 bases, leaving 8 bases of the junction unmatched. The DNA of the CDR3 is TGTGCCTGGAGTGTAGGAGCGGGGTTGAGCGGGGAGCTGTTTTTT. Translation gives CAWSVGAGLSGELFF.

The sample holds one count of this clone. V is TRBV7-9 and J is TRBJ2-5; the D is unclear. The V end lost 2 bases, the J end lost 3 bases, and 7 bases lay between the germline ends. The CDR3 runs to 13 residues. CDR1 and CDR2 from the germline V gene are SEHNR and FQNEAQ (reference sequence). CDR3 protein: CASSLQFEETQYF. CDR3 sequence (DNA): TGTGCCAGCAGCTTACAATTCGAAGAGACCCAGTACTTC.

The chain combines TRBV15 with TRBJ2-7, with 9 bases that match TRBD1. Germline values: CDR1 LNHNV, CDR2 YYDKDF (reference sequence). The junction had 5 bases not matched to a gene; V was cut back by 0 bases and J by 5 bases. The CDR3 spans 15 residues. The CDR3 loop is CATSRDQGQGHEQYF. CDR3 nucleotides: TGTGCCACCAGCAGAGATCAGGGACAGGGCCACGAGCAGTACTTC.

The chain couples TRBV4-1 to TRBJ1-1; 7 positions match TRBD1. The CDR3 consists of 14 residues. The junction had 4 bases not matched to a gene; V was cut back by 2 bases and J by 4 bases. CDR1 is MGHRA and CDR2 is YSYEKL in the germline V gene. In nucleotides, the CDR3 is TGCGCCAGCAGCCAAAAATACAGGGGCACTGAAGCTTTCTTT. Amino acids: CASSQKYRGTEAFF.

The rearrangement links TRBV9 to TRBJ2-7; perhaps TRBD1 as D (6 bases). CDR3 length equals 15 residues. The germline V gene encodes CDR1 SGDLS and CDR2 YYNGEE. V was clipped by 3 bases and J by 5 bases, with 18 bases between them. The DNA of the CDR3 is TGTGCCAGCAGCGCAGCCCCCGACAGGTGGAACGAGCAGTACTTC. This encodes CASSAAPDRWNEQYF.

This rearrangement joins TRBV5-5 to TRBJ1-2; D gene ambiguous. V was clipped by 0 bases and J by 3 bases, with 9 bases between them. The CDR3 loop spans 14 amino acids. From germline, CDR1 is SGHKS and CDR2 YYEKEE (reference sequence). DNA for the CDR3: TGTGCCAGCAGCTTGGAGTGGGGTGACTATGGCTACACCTTC. Translated: CASSLEWGDYGYTF.

The chain has TRBV30 and TRBJ2-7; TRBD1 matches at 11 bases. The CDR3 spans 15 residues. Germline trimming cut 1 base from V and 1 base from J; bases unmatched to any gene: 3. Germline V gene lookup returns CDR1 GTSNPN and CDR2 SVGIG (reference sequence). The CDR3 loop is CAWSARDRGSYEQYF. As DNA, the CDR3 is TGTGCCTGGAGTGCTCGGGACAGGGGGTCCTACGAGCAGTACTTC.

The genes are TRBV2 and TRBJ2-1; D is unclear. The CDR3 sequence is 18 residues long. Germline V CDR1 and CDR2: SNHLY, FYNNEI. Trimming took off 5 bases at V and 0 bases at J, with 20 bases between the two ends. The CDR3 DNA follows: TGTGCCAGCAGTTGGGCGGCCACCCCGAAAAGCTCCTACAATGAGCAGTTCTTC. It is translated as CASSWAATPKSSYNEQFF. Filled out from reference TRBV2 and TRBJ2-1, the complete variable domain reads EPEVTQTPSHQVTQMGQEVILRCVPISNHLYFYWYRQILGQKVEFLVSFYNNEISEKSEIFDDQFSVERPDGSNFTLKIRSTKLEDSAMYFCASSWAATPKSSYNEQFFGPGTRLTVL.

The chain combines TRBV6-6 with TRBJ1-2, with no clear D. CDR1 is MNHNY and CDR2 is SVGAGI in the germline V gene (reference sequence). Trimming cost V 7 bases and J 5 bases, with 20 bases left between them. The CDR3 consists of 15 residues. This CDR3 is CASIYLGREGYGYTF. The CDR3 DNA is TGTGCCAGCATATACCTAGGCAGAGAAGGATATGGCTACACCTTC.

The chain carries TRBV7-3 and TRBJ2-1; D gene ambiguous. Germline values: CDR1 SGHTA, CDR2 FQGTGA. This CDR3 has 11 residues. V was shortened by 2 bases and J by 9 bases, with 5 bases between the two germline ends. In DNA form, the CDR3 reads TGTGCCAGCAGCTTAGCCTTTGAGCAGTTCTTC. Protein sequence: CASSLAFEQFF. The full variable domain, in which reference TRBV7-3 and TRBJ2-1 provide the parts outside the CDR3, is GAGVSQTPSNKVTEKGKYVELRCDPISGHTALYWYRQSLGQGPEFLIYFQGTGAADDSGLPNDRFFAVRPEGSVSTLKIQRTERGDSAVYLCASSLAFEQFFGPGTRLTVL.

The gene calls are TRBV7-9 and TRBJ2-3, with no clear D. The CDR3 runs 14 residues. Germline values: CDR1 SEHNR, CDR2 FQNEAQ (reference sequence). V was pared by 2 bases and J by 6 bases, with 12 bases between. The CDR3 DNA is TGTGCCAGCAGCTTATACTCGTTTCGGGATACGCAGTATTTT. Translated, it gives CASSLYSFRDTQYF.

The rearrangement joins TRBV6-1 to TRBJ2-7; TRBD1 is a possible D gene (5 bases). The CDR3 is 15 amino acids. With 0 bases removed from V and 2 bases from J, the gap between germline ends came to 11 bases. Germline V gene lookup returns CDR1 MNHNS and CDR2 SASEGT. The CDR3 DNA is TGTGCCAGCAGTGAAGCGCTACAGGTCACCTACGAGCAGTACTTC. This translates into CASSEALQVTYEQYF.

The chain uses TRBV7-3 and TRBJ1-1; no reliable D call. V dropped 2 bases and J dropped 4 bases, with 8 bases sitting between them. The CDR3 runs 13 residues. CDR1 is SGHTA and CDR2 is FQGTGA in the germline V gene. CDR3 DNA sequence: TGTGCCAGCAGCTTAGTAGGCAGCACTGAAGCTTTCTTT. It specifies CASSLVGSTEAFF.